This T cell receptor beta chain was recovered during a study of PD-L1 blockade in urothelial cancer. Study at large: Timepoints chosen for blood analysis were 3 weeks (second dose) and 6 weeks after treatment start. A median blood sample held about 140,000 T cells and 75,000 to 85,000 unique TCRs.

Trimming at V came to 4 bases and at J to 5 bases, leaving 11 bases not matched to a gene. Germline-derived CDR1 and CDR2 are SGHNT and YENEEA. The CDR3 loop spans 16 amino acids. Comment on this clone: What it binds is unknown.

Each PCR contained spiked-in synthetic TCR analog templates. Some clones are missing from TCRdb's copy, which holds only in-frame ones; the method was immunoSEQ multiplex PCR. The table shows approximately 34,000 clones, with 84% occurring only once. Findings and caveats of the study: Pretreatment blood TCR clonality under the median forecast improved survival.

The gene calls are TRBV11-3 and TRBJ2-3; 8 bases fit TRBD2. The clonotype was recovered from a man aged 55 to 69 with urothelial cancer. Source: PBMCs, taken around atezolizumab (anti-PD-L1) treatment. The CDR3 loop reads CASSSSGGGLGDTQYF. CDR3 nucleotide sequence: TGTGCCAGCAGCTCCTCAGGCGGGGGGCTAGGAGATACGCAGTATTTT.